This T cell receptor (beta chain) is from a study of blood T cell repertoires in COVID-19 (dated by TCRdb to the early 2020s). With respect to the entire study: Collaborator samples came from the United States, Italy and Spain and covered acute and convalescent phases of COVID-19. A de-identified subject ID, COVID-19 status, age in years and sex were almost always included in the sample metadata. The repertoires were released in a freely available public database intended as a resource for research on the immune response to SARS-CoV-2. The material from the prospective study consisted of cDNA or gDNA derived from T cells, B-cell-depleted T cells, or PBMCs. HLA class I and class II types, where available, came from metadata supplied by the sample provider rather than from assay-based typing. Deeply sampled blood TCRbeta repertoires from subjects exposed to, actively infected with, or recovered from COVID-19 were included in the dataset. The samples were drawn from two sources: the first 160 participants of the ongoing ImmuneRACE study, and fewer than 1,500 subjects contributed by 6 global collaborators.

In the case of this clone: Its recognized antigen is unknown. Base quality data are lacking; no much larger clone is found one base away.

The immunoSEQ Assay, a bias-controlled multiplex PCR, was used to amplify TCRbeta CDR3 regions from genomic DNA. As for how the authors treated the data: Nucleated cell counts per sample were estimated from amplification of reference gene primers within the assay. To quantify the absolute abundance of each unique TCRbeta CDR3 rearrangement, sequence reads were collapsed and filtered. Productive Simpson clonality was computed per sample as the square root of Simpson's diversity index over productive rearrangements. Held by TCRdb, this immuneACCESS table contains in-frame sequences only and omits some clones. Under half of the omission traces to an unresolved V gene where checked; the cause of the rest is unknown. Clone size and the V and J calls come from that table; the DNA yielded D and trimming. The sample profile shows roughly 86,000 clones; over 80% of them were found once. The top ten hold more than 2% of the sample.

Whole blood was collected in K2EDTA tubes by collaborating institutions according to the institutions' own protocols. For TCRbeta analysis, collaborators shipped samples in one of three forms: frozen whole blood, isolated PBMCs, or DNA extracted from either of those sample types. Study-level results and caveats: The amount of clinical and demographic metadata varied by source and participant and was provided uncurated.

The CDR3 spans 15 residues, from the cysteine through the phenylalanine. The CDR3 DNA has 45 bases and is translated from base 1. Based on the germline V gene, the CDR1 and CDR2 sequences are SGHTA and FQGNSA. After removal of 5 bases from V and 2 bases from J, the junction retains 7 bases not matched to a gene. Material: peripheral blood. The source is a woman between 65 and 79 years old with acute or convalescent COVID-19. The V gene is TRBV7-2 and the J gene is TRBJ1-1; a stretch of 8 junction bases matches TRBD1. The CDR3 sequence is CASSAQTGVNTEAFF. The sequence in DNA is TGTGCCAGCAGCGCCCAGACAGGGGTCAACACTGAAGCTTTCTTT.